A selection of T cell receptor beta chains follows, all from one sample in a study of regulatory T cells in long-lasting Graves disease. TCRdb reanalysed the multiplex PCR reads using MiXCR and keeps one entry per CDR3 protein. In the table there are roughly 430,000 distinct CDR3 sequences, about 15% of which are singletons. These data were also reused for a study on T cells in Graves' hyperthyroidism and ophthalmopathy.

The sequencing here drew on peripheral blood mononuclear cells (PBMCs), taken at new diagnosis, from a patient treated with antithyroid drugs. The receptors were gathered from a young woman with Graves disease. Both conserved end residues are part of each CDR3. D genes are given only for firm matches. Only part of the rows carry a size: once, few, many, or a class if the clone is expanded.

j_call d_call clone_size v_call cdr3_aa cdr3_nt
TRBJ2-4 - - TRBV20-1 CSARDRLIAKNIQYF TGCAGTGCAAGGGACCGCCTTATAGCCAAAAACATTCAGTACTTC
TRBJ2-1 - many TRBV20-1 CSARDLVEAPEQFF TGCAGTGCTAGAGATCTGGTAGAGGCCCCTGAGCAGTTCTTC
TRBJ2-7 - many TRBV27 CASPHSSYEQYF TGTGCCAGCCCACATAGCTCCTACGAGCAGTACTTC
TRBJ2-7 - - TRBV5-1 CASSEGGGAEQCF TGCGCCAGCAGCGAAGGAGGGGGCGCCGAGCAGTGCTTC
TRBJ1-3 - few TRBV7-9 CASSPGRSLSGNTIYF TGTGCCAGCAGCCCCGGACGTAGCCTCTCTGGAAACACCATATATTTT
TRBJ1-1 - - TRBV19 CASSLSAGRDTEAFF TGTGCCAGTAGTCTATCGGCGGGGAGGGACACTGAAGCTTTCTTT
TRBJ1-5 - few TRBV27 CAGSLRPQHF TGTGCCGGGAGTCTTCGGCCCCAGCATTTT
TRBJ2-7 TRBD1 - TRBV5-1 CASNPGQGVHEQYF TGCGCCAGCAACCCGGGACAGGGCGTCCACGAGCAGTACTTC
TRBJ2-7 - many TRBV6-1 CASSGTQFYEQYF TGTGCCAGCAGTGGAACACAGTTTTACGAGCAGTACTTC
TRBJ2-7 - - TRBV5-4 CASSLGGGYELYF TGTGCCAGCAGCTTGGGTGGAGGCTACGAGCTGTACTTC
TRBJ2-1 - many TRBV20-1 CSAHIGGYNEQFF TGCAGTGCACATATCGGTGGCTACAATGAGCAGTTCTTC
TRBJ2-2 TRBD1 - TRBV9 CASSSIRGGGRTGELFF TGTGCCAGCAGCTCCATTAGAGGGGGCGGAAGGACCGGGGAGCTGTTTTTT
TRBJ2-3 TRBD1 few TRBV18 CASSPPGGFTDTQYF TGTGCCAGCTCACCCCCAGGGGGCTTCACAGATACGCAGTATTTT
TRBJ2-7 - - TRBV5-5 CASSLSLRQAYEQYF TGTGCCAGCAGCTTGAGTTTGAGGCAGGCCTACGAGCAGTACTTC
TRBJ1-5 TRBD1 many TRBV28 CASSLDRDGQPQHF TGTGCCAGCAGTTTAGACAGGGATGGACAGCCCCAGCATTTT
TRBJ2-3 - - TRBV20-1 CSARETLSWDTQYF TGCAGTGCTAGAGAGACACTTAGCTGGGATACGCAGTATTTT
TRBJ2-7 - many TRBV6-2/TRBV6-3 CASSYGHTYEQYF TGTGCCAGCAGTTATGGGCATACCTACGAGCAGTACTTC
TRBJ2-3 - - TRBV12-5 CASGLASGTAWTDTQYF TGTGCTAGTGGTTTGGCGAGCGGGACAGCCTGGACAGATACGCAGTATTTT
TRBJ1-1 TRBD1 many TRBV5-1 CASSPKPRGANTEAFF TGCGCCAGCAGCCCGAAGCCCAGGGGGGCGAACACTGAAGCTTTCTTT
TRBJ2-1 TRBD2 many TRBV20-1 CSARVRAGESYNEQFF TGCAGTGCTAGAGTGCGGGCGGGAGAGTCCTACAATGAGCAGTTCTTC
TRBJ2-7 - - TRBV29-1 CSVHGESDYEQYF TGCAGCGTCCATGGGGAGTCCGACTACGAGCAGTACTTC
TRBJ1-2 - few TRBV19 CASSREINYGYTF TGTGCCAGTAGTAGGGAAATCAACTATGGCTACACCTTC
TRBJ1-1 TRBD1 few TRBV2 CASMLDRGEAFF TGTGCCAGCATGTTAGACAGGGGTGAAGCTTTCTTT
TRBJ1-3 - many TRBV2 CASSLTGAGNTIYF TGTGCCAGCAGCTTGACGGGTGCAGGAAACACCATATATTTT
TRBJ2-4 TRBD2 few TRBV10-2 CASSGGAKNIQYF TGCGCCAGTTCGGGGGGAGCCAAAAACATTCAGTACTTC
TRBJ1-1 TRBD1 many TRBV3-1 CASSRSRSGTGTEAFF TGTGCCAGCAGCCGATCCCGATCCGGGACAGGGACTGAAGCTTTCTTT
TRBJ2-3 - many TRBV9 CASSVGGGGTDTQYF TGTGCCAGCAGCGTAGGGGGCGGCGGCACAGATACGCAGTATTTT
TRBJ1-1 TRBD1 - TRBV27 CASSPDRGRSDTEAFF TGTGCCAGCAGTCCCGACAGGGGGCGAAGTGACACTGAAGCTTTCTTT
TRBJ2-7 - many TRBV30 CAWSVLQGPYEQYF TGTGCCTGGAGTGTACTCCAGGGGCCCTACGAGCAGTACTTC
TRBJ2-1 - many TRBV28 CASSRDLTNEQFF TGTGCCAGCAGCCGGGACCTGACCAATGAGCAGTTCTTC
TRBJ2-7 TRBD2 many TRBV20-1 CSARVREAAYEQYF TGCAGTGCTAGAGTGCGGGAGGCTGCCTACGAGCAGTACTTC
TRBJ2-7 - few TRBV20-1 CSGEGNRAYEQYF TGCAGTGGTGAGGGGAATCGGGCCTACGAGCAGTACTTC
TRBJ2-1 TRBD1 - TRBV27 CASSLLVGQGVIYEQFF TGTGCCAGCAGTTTGCTCGTGGGACAGGGGGTGATTTATGAGCAGTTCTTC